The 10 T cell receptor beta chains listed next were all sequenced from one sample in a study of blood T cells in healthy people across ages. For the second PCR, which ran for about 6 to 11 cycles, a sample-barcoded 5' primer and a J-beta primer mix were used. From the 5' RACE reads, TCRdb called clonotypes with MiXCR, one entry per CDR3 protein. The data hold some 800,000 distinct CDR3 sequences, with about 42% observed a single time. The material sequenced was blood. The receptors originated from a man aged 60 to 69 in good health.

This clonotype was detected once. J is TRBJ2-5 and V is TRBV5-1; TRBD2 might be the D (5 bases). CDR3 length: 14 residues. Deletions cut 1 base from V and 5 bases from J, with 12 bases between. Germline CDR1 and CDR2: SGHRS and YFSETQ. For the CDR3, the DNA is TGCGCCAGCAGCTTGCCGGGAAGGAGGGAGACCCAGTACTTC. This translates into CASSLPGRRETQYF.

V gene TRBV2 combines with J gene TRBJ2-3, with D perhaps matching TRBD1 (5 bases). Germline lookup yields CDR1 SNHLY and CDR2 FYNNEI. V was clipped by 8 bases and J by 1 base, with 13 bases between them. This CDR3 region has 14 residues. The CDR3, as DNA: TGTGCCAGCCGGTATGGGGCTGGCACAGATACGCAGTATTTT. It yields the protein CASRYGAGTDTQYF.

As for this clonotype: A junction end diverges from the germline sequence, so it may reflect a read error. The gene calls are TRBV15 and TRBJ2-3; 12 nucleotides line up with TRBD2. CDR3 length: 17 amino acids. Germline V lookup: CDR1 LNHNV, CDR2 YYDKDF (reference sequence). In nucleotides, the CDR3 is TGTGCCTCCAGCAGAGATAGGACTAGCGGGGTCGAAGATACGCAGTATTTT. Translation gives CASSRDRTSGVEDTQYF. The whole variable domain, filled in from reference TRBV15 and TRBJ2-3, reads DAMVIQNPRYQVTQFGKPVTLSCSQTLNHNVMYWYQQKSSQAPKLLFHYYDKDFNNEADTPDNFQSRRPNTSFCFLDIRSPGLGDTAMYLCASSRDRTSGVEDTQYFGPGTRLTVL.

CDR3 DNA sequence: TGCAGTGCTACCCAGGGTATTACTGACTACACCTTC. It codes for CSATQGITDYTF. The chain carries TRBV20-1 and TRBJ1-2; D is perhaps TRBD1 (5 bases). Germline assignment: CDR1 DFQATT and CDR2 SNEGSKA (reference sequence). There are 12 residues in the CDR3. V lost 4 bases and J 10 bases, leaving 16 bases between the germline ends.

A few counts support this clonotype. The rearrangement uses TRBV28 and TRBJ2-7; 8 bases align to TRBD1. The CDR3 is made up of 15 amino acids. Trimming took 6 bases from V and 4 from J; bases not matched to a gene: 11. Germline V lookup: CDR1 MDHEN, CDR2 SYDVKM. The CDR3 nucleotides read TGTGCCAGCAGCAGCTCCGGGACAGGTCGTTACGAGCAGTACTTC. Translating gives CASSSSGTGRYEQYF.

This clonotype was seen repeatedly, ten times or more. The CDR3 loop reads CASSEGTGAVHEQYF. DNA of the CDR3: TGCGCCAGCAGCGAAGGGACAGGGGCTGTCCACGAGCAGTACTTC. V is TRBV5-1 and J is TRBJ2-7; TRBD1 matches 10 bases. CDR3 length: 15 residues. V was clipped by 4 bases and J by 5 bases; unmatched bases: 9. Germline lookup yields CDR1 SGHRS and CDR2 YFSETQ. Drawing the rest from reference TRBV5-1 and TRBJ2-7, the complete variable domain is KAGVTQTPRYLIKTRGQQVTLSCSPISGHRSVSWYQQTPGQGLQFLFEYFSETQRNKGNFPGRFSGRQFSNSRSEMNVSTLELGDSALYLCASSEGTGAVHEQYFGPGTRLTVT.

The rearrangement links TRBV7-9 to TRBJ2-5; D unresolved. The J call is uncertain, as TRBJ2-7 better fits the DNA end. There are 13 residues in the CDR3. Germline values: CDR1 SEHNR, CDR2 FQNEAQ (reference sequence). DNA of the CDR3: TGTGCCAGCAGCTTAAAGGCCTACTACGAGCAGTACTTC. Amino acid sequence: CASSLKAYYEQYF.

V is TRBV20-1 and J is TRBJ2-1, with D tentatively TRBD2 (6 bases). With 6 bases removed from V and 9 bases from J, the gap between germline ends came to 24 bases. The germline V gene encodes CDR1 DFQATT and CDR2 SNEGSKA (reference sequence). The CDR3 length is 15 residues. Here the CDR3 reads CSAWDGRGGGGEQFF. CDR3 coding DNA: TGCAGTGCCTGGGACGGGCGGGGTGGTGGGGGTGAGCAGTTCTTC.

The CDR3 sequence: CASSLGAGQDSYEQYF. Written as DNA, the CDR3 is TGTGCCAGCAGCTTGGGTGCAGGACAGGACTCCTACGAGCAGTACTTC. The rearrangement uses TRBV5-6 and TRBJ2-4; 7 positions agree with TRBD1. With the DNA end fitting TRBJ2-7 better, the J assignment may be wrong. The CDR3 spans 16 residues. The V gene's germline CDR1 is SGHDT and CDR2 YYEEEE.

CDR3 in amino acids: CASSLAAAGNEKLFF. DNA for the CDR3: TGCGCCAGCAGCTTGGCTGCGGCCGGAAATGAAAAACTGTTTTTT. The chain has TRBV5-1 and TRBJ1-4; D unresolved. Trimming cost V 0 bases and J 5 bases, with 11 bases left between them. CDR1 and CDR2 from the germline V gene are SGHRS and YFSETQ. The CDR3 extends over 15 amino acids.